A single sample is the source of the 22 T cell receptor beta chains below, sequenced in a study of cytomegalovirus exposure and HLA in healthy donors. Amplification used 60 Vbeta primers and 13 Jbeta primers. The method was immunoSEQ multiplex PCR; TCRdb's version includes in-frame clones alone and lacks a portion of them. The sample shows some 140,000 clones, around three quarters of them seen only once. The sequenced material came from PBMCs. The receptors were gathered from a young man in good health.

The rearrangement links TRBV5-1 to TRBJ2-7; D is ambiguous. Trimming removed 4 bases at V and 5 bases at J, with 16 bases between. This CDR3 region has 14 residues. Germline CDR1 and CDR2: SGHRS and YFSETQ. This chain's CDR3 is CASSLGDLRDEQYF. In DNA form, the CDR3 reads TGCGCCAGCAGCCTCGGAGACCTCCGGGACGAGCAGTACTTC. Full variable domain (missing parts from reference TRBV5-1 and TRBJ2-7): KAGVTQTPRYLIKTRGQQVTLSCSPISGHRSVSWYQQTPGQGLQFLFEYFSETQRNKGNFPGRFSGRQFSNSRSEMNVSTLELGDSALYLCASSLGDLRDEQYFGPGTRLTVT.

The chain carries TRBV9 and TRBJ2-7, with 11 bases fitting TRBD1. There are 14 residues in the CDR3. Per the germline V gene, CDR1 is SGDLS and CDR2 is YYNGEE. Germline trimming cut 3 bases from V and 3 bases from J; bases unmatched to any gene: 2. Written as DNA, the CDR3 is TGTGCCAGCAGCGCCGGGACAGGGGGCTACGAGCAGTACTTC. As protein: CASSAGTGGYEQYF.

The gene calls are TRBV30 and TRBJ2-3; D possibly corresponds to TRBD1 (5 bases). V was clipped by 0 bases and J by 0 bases, with 10 bases between them. Germline V gene data show CDR1 as GTSNPN and CDR2 as SVGIG (reference sequence). This CDR3 contains 15 residues. CDR3 coding DNA: TGTGCCTGGAGTGTACCAGGGTTTAGCACAGATACGCAGTATTTT. Translation gives CAWSVPGFSTDTQYF.

The V call is TRBV29-1, the J call TRBJ2-7; 11 bases fit TRBD1. The CDR3 extends over 14 amino acids. With 5 bases clipped from V and 4 bases from J, the junction kept 7 bases outside the gene matches. Per the germline V gene, CDR1 is SQVTM and CDR2 is ANQGSEA. The CDR3 DNA reads TGCAGCGTTCTGAGGACAGGGGGCGTATACGAGCAGTACTTC. This codes for CSVLRTGGVYEQYF.

This clone was found once. V and J are TRBV7-3 and TRBJ2-6; D is possibly TRBD2 (5 bases). This CDR3 has 17 residues. Germline V gene sequence: CDR1 SGHTA, CDR2 FQGTGA. V lost 1 base and J 4 bases, leaving 14 bases between the germline ends. Here the CDR3 DNA reads TGTGCCAGCAGCTTAAGAGCGGCCAGTACAGGGGCCAACGTCCTGACTTTC. It translates to CASSLRAASTGANVLTF.

V is TRBV15 and J is TRBJ2-2; D possibly corresponds to TRBD1 (6 bases). The CDR3 contains 13 residues. V gave up 2 bases and J gave up 6 bases, with 7 bases separating them. Germline-derived CDR1 and CDR2 are LNHNV and YYDKDF (reference sequence). CDR3 coding DNA: TGTGCCACCAGCAGAACAGGGTCCGGGGAGCTGTTTTTT. Translating gives CATSRTGSGELFF.

The genes are TRBV9 and TRBJ2-5; 10 nucleotides line up with TRBD2. Germline-derived CDR1 and CDR2 are SGDLS and YYNGEE. The CDR3 runs 15 residues. V lost 0 bases and J lost 3; bases outside the gene matches: 2. The CDR3 DNA reads as TGTGCCAGCAGCGTAGGAGCGGGAGGGAAAGAGACCCAGTACTTC. Its protein product is CASSVGAGGKETQYF.

This clone was seen only a few times. J is TRBJ2-5 and V is TRBV7-2; D remains unclear. Looked up from germline, CDR1 is SGHTA and CDR2 is FQGNSA. The CDR3 has 11 amino acids. V was clipped by 5 bases and J by 5 bases, with 6 bases between them. The DNA for the CDR3 is TGTGCCAGCAGCCCCGGTGAGACCCAGTACTTC. Residues: CASSPGETQYF.

The chain is built from TRBV5-4 and TRBJ2-5, with 14 bases matching TRBD2. The J call is in doubt because the DNA end fits TRBJ2-7 better. The CDR3 loop spans 17 amino acids. CDR1 is SGHNT and CDR2 is YYREEE in the germline V gene (reference sequence). CDR3 in amino acids: CASSRGLAGVERYEQYF. DNA for the CDR3: TGTGCCAGCAGCCGGGGACTAGCGGGAGTAGAACGGTACGAGCAGTACTTC.

The chain carries TRBV2 and TRBJ2-3; TRBD2 matches at 10 bases. The ends lost 4 bases at V and 1 base at J; junction bases unmatched: 5. The CDR3 runs 16 residues. Germline V gives CDR1 SNHLY, CDR2 FYNNEI. The CDR3 nucleotides read TGTGCCAGCAGTGCAAGGACTAGCGGCCGCACAGATACGCAGTATTTT. The encoded protein is CASSARTSGRTDTQYF.

This chain joins TRBV30 and TRBJ1-4; no definite D call. The V gene's germline CDR1 is GTSNPN and CDR2 SVGIG (reference sequence). The CDR3 is 14 residues long. Between the trimmed V and J ends, which lost 1 base and 7 bases, there was a span of 13 bases. CDR3 nucleotides: TGTGCCTGGAGTGGTAGCTCTCGGCGTGAAAAACTGTTTTTT. This gives the protein CAWSGSSRREKLFF.

The chain recombines TRBV7-2 with TRBJ2-7, with 7 bases matching TRBD1. CDR3 length equals 15 residues. Germline V gene sequence: CDR1 SGHTA, CDR2 FQGNSA. The trim removed 5 bases at V and 2 bases at J, leaving 9 bases unmatched. The CDR3 region has the DNA TGTGCCAGCAGCCTCCCGACAGGGACCCCCTACGAGCAGTACTTC. Its protein product is CASSLPTGTPYEQYF. The entire variable domain, with the rest obtained from reference TRBV7-2 and TRBJ2-7, is as follows: GAGVSQSPSNKVTEKGKDVELRCDPISGHTALYWYRQSLGQGLEFLIYFQGNSAPDKSGLPSDRFSAERTGGSVSTLTIQRTQQEDSAVYLCASSLPTGTPYEQYFGPGTRLTVT.

The chain uses TRBV10-3 and TRBJ2-3; TRBD2 matches at 7 bases. Per germline, CDR1 ENHRY and CDR2 SYGVKD. The CDR3 length is 15 residues. Trimming took 6 bases from V and 5 from J; bases not matched to a gene: 11. Written as DNA, the CDR3 is TGTGCCATCAGCGAAGGACTAGTCGGGCGAGATACGCAGTATTTT. This encodes CAISEGLVGRDTQYF.

To note about this clone: One junction end disagrees with the germline gene, perhaps due to a read error. This chain joins TRBV7-9 and TRBJ1-4; D is unclear. Germline V lookup: CDR1 SEHNR, CDR2 FQNEAQ (reference sequence). This CDR3 is 15 amino acids long. The CDR3 sequence is CSSSVNWAGGEKLFF. CDR3 DNA: TGTTCCAGCAGCGTGAACTGGGCGGGAGGTGAAAAACTGTTTTTT.

This rearrangement joins TRBV7-2 to TRBJ2-7, with 7 positions matching TRBD2. Germline V gene lookup returns CDR1 SGHTA and CDR2 FQGNSA. Trimming cost V 1 base and J 0 bases; bases outside gene matches: 3. This CDR3 region has 15 residues. As DNA, the CDR3 is TGTGCCAGCAGCTTAGACGGCGGGGGCTCCTACGAGCAGTACTTC. This codes for CASSLDGGGSYEQYF. Using reference TRBV7-2 and TRBJ2-7 for the parts outside the CDR3, the full variable domain is GAGVSQSPSNKVTEKGKDVELRCDPISGHTALYWYRQSLGQGLEFLIYFQGNSAPDKSGLPSDRFSAERTGGSVSTLTIQRTQQEDSAVYLCASSLDGGGSYEQYFGPGTRLTVT.

The chain carries TRBV18 and TRBJ2-3; D might be TRBD2 (5 bases). The CDR3 extends over 11 amino acids. V lost 5 bases and J 5 bases, leaving 5 bases between the germline ends. The germline V gene encodes CDR1 KGHSH and CDR2 LQKENI. CDR3 amino acids: CASSEGDTQYF. The CDR3 bases are TGTGCCAGCTCAGAGGGAGATACGCAGTATTTT.

The CDR3 protein is CASSLIRAGQETQYF. The CDR3 DNA reads as TGTGCCAGCAGTTTAATCAGAGCGGGTCAAGAGACCCAGTACTTC. The chain recombines TRBV27 with TRBJ2-5; a possible D gene is TRBD2 (6 bases). The CDR3 loop spans 15 amino acids. V lost 2 bases to trimming and J lost 2 bases, with 12 bases between them. The germline CDR1 and CDR2 sequences are MNHEY and SMNVEV (reference sequence).

The chain uses TRBV13 and TRBJ2-5; D might be TRBD2 (6 bases). Judging by the DNA end, TRBJ2-7 fits better; the J call may be wrong. This CDR3 comprises 16 residues. Per germline, CDR1 PRHDT and CDR2 FYEKMQ (reference sequence). CDR3: CASSLGSLAGTLEQYF. CDR3 coding DNA: TGTGCCAGCAGCTTAGGTTCTCTGGCGGGAACCCTCGAGCAGTACTTC.

The genes are TRBV10-2 and TRBJ2-3; 8 bases map to TRBD2. This CDR3 has 14 residues. The V and J ends lost 5 bases and 3 bases, in that order; junction bases with no gene match: 4. CDR1 and CDR2 from the germline V gene are WSHSY and SAAADI. The CDR3 region is CASSQREWTDTQYF. In nucleotides, the CDR3 is TGCGCCAGCAGTCAGCGGGAGTGGACAGATACGCAGTATTTT.

This clone showed up just once. The gene calls are TRBV28 and TRBJ2-5, with a possible D match to TRBD2 (6 bases). Trimming removed 6 bases at V and 5 bases at J, with 19 bases between. The CDR3 covers 15 residues. Germline loops: CDR1 MDHEN, CDR2 SYDVKM. The CDR3 region has the DNA TGTGCCAGCAGACCCCTAGCGAACGCAGGGGAGACCCAGTACTTC. Translation: CASRPLANAGETQYF.

This chain connects TRBV14 to TRBJ2-1; perhaps TRBD1 as D (6 bases). This CDR3 has 12 amino acids. V lost 3 bases to trimming and J lost 7 bases, with 7 bases between them. Germline CDR1 and CDR2: SGHDN and FVKESK. For the CDR3, the DNA is TGTGCCAGCAGCCATACAGGGAATGAGCAGTTCTTC. This sequence encodes CASSHTGNEQFF.

This clone was detected a few times. The chain links TRBV29-1 to TRBJ2-1, with TRBD1 as a possible D gene (5 bases). From germline, CDR1 is SQVTM and CDR2 ANQGSEA. CDR3 length: 12 amino acids. Trimming took off 1 base at V and 7 bases at J, with 8 bases between the two ends. CDR3 sequence: CSVEVSGNEQFF. Written as DNA, the CDR3 is TGCAGCGTTGAAGTCTCAGGGAATGAGCAGTTCTTC.